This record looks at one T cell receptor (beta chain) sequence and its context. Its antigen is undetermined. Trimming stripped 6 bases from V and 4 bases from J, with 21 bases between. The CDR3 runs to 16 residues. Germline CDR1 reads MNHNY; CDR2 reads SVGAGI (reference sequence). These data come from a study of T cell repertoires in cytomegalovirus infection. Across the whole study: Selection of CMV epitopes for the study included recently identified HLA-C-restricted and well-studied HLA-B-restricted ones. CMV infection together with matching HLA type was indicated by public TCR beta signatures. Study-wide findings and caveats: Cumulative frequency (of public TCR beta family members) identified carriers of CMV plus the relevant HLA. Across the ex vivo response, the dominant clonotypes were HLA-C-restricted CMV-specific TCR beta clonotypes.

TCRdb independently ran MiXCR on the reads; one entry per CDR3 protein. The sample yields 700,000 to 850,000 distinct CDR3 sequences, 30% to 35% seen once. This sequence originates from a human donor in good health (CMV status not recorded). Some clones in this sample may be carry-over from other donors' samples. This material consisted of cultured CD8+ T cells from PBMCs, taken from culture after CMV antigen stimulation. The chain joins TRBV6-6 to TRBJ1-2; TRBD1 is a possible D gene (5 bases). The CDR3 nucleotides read TGTGCCAGCAGCCCAGCATCCGGTGGGGCCGTCTATGGCTACACCTTC. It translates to CASSPASGGAVYGYTF.